This T cell receptor (beta chain) was sequenced during a study of T cells after posttransplantation cyclophosphamide. Profiled with immunoSEQ multiplex PCR; TCRdb holds only in-frame clones, not every one. The data contain about 22,000 clones, 86% of them singletons. Cyclophosphamide on days +3 and +4 followed busulfan-fludarabine conditioning and a marrow graft. V was trimmed by 2 bases and J by 8 bases, leaving 6 bases between them. Germline CDR1 and CDR2: MDHEN and SYDVKM. This CDR3 is 11 amino acids long. The sequencing here drew on PBMCs, taken after allogeneic stem cell transplant with posttransplant cyclophosphamide. This clonotype was sampled from a female patient in her 30s who received an allogeneic stem cell transplant from an unrelated donor, was CMV-positive, and had no GVHD. Some T cells may be graft donor cells. This sequence joins TRBV28 and TRBJ1-2; TRBD1 is a possible D gene (6 bases). CDR3 sequence: CASSLGGGYTF. The CDR3, as DNA: TGTGCCAGCAGTTTAGGGGGCGGCTACACCTTC.